Sequencing of this TCR beta chain was carried out in a study of T cell changes during pregnancy in multiple sclerosis (dated by TCRdb to about 2019). About the study as a whole: In women with multiple sclerosis, the researchers looked at how the T cell repertoire shifted as pregnancy progressed.

A note on this clone: Its recognized antigen is unknown. No quality values exist for individual bases; no much larger clone is one base distant.

In the germline V gene (reference sequence), CDR1 corresponds to MNHEY and CDR2 to SMNVEV. The CDR3 sequence holds 13 residues, the cysteine and phenylalanine included. The retained sequence is limited to the CDR3, 39 bases, with the frame set at the first base. V is reduced by 4 bases and J by 4 bases, leaving a spacing of 10 bases between them. Libraries were made using the immunoSEQ multiplex PCR assay. Here the immuneACCESS table is served through TCRdb, limited to in-frame sequences with V and J called. Missing clones are a known gap in these copies; in checked studies unresolved V genes cover under half, and the rest lacks a known reason. For this sample there are approximately 100,000 clones; approximately 92% appear just once. Over 3.5% of the sample is taken by the ten largest.

The sample consisted of peripheral blood, taken in the first trimester of pregnancy. This chain is built from TRBV27 and TRBJ1-2; no confident D gene assignment can be made. The sequence was collected from a female donor with multiple sclerosis, enrolled in a pregnancy study. The CDR3: CASSSAGLYGYTF. The nucleotide sequence is given as TGTGCCAGCAGTTCGGCAGGCCTCTATGGCTACACCTTC.